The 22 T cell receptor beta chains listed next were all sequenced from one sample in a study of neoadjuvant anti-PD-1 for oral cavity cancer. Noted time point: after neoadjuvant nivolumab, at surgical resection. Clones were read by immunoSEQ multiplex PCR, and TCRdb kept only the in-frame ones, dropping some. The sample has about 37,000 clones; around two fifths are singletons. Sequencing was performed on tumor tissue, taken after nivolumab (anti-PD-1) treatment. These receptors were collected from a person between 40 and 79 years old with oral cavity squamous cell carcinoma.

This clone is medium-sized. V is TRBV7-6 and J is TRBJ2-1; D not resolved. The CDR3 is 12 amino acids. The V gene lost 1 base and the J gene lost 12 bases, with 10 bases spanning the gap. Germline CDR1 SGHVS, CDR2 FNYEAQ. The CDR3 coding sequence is TGTGCCAGCAGCTTAGAACGTAGTGGGCAGTTCTTC. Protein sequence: CASSLERSGQFF.

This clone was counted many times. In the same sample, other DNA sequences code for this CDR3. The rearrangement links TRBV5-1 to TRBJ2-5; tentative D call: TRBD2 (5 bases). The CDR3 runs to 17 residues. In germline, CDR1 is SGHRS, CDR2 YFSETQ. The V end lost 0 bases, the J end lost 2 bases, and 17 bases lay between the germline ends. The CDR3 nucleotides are TGCGCCAGCAGCTTGGCCTTAGCAGGAGGCCCTCAAGAGACCCAGTACTTC. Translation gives CASSLALAGGPQETQYF.

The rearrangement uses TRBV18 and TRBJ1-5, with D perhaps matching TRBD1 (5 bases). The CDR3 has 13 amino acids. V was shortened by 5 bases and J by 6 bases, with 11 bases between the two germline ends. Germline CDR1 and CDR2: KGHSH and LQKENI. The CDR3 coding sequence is TGTGCCAGCTCAAACGACAGAGGTCAGCCCCAGCATTTT. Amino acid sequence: CASSNDRGQPQHF. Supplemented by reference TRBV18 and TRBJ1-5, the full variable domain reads NAGVMQNPRHLVRRRGQEARLRCSPMKGHSHVYWYRQLPEEGLKFMVYLQKENIIDESGMPKERFSAEFPKEGPSILRIQQVVRGDSAAYFCASSNDRGQPQHFGDGTRLSIL.

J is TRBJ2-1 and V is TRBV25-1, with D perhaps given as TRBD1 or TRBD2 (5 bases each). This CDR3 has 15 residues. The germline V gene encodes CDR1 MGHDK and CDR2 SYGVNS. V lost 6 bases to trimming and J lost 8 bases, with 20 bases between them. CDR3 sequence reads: CASRAVTRENDEQFF. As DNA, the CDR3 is TGTGCCAGCAGGGCTGTGACCAGGGAGAATGATGAGCAGTTCTTC.

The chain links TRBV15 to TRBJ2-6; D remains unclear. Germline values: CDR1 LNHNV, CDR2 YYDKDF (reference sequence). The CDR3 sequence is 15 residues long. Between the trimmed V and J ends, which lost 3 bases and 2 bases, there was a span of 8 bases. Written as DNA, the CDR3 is TGTGCCACCAGCAGGAGAAAAACTGGGGCCAACGTCCTGACTTTC. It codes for CATSRRKTGANVLTF.

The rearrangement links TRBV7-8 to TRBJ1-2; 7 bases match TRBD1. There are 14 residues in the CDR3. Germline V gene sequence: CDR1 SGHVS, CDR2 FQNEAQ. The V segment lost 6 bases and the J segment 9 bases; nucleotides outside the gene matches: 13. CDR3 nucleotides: TGTGCCAGCAGTACCATTGGACAGGCCGGGAGCTACACCTTC. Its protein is CASSTIGQAGSYTF.

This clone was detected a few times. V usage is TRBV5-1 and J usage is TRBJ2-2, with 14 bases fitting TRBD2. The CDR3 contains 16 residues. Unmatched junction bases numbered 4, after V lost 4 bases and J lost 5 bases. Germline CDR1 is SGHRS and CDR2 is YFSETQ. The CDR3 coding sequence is TGCGCCAGCAGCACGGGACTAGCGGGAGAAACCGGGGAGCTGTTTTTT. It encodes CASSTGLAGETGELFF.

CDR3 region: CASSSRTGLNTEAFF. Here the CDR3 DNA reads TGTGCCAGCAGCAGCCGGACAGGGTTGAACACTGAAGCTTTCTTT. V gene TRBV4-2 combines with J gene TRBJ1-1; 8 bases map to TRBD1. V shed 5 bases, J shed 0 bases, and the junction held 5 bases outside the gene matches. The CDR3 covers 15 residues. Germline values: CDR1 LGHNA, CDR2 YNFKEQ.

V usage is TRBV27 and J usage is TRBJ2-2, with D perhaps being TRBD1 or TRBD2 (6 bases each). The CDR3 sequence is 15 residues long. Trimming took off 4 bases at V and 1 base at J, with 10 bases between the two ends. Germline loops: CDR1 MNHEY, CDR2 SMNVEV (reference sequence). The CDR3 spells CASSYGGQNTGELFF. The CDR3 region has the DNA TGTGCCAGCAGTTACGGGGGCCAGAACACCGGGGAGCTGTTTTTT.

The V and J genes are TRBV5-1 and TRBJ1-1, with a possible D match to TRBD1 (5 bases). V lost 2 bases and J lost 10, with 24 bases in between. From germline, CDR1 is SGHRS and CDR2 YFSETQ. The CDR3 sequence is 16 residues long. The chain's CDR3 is CASSLQPQGGVLVAFF. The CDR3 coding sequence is TGCGCCAGCAGCTTACAACCTCAGGGCGGGGTCCTTGTAGCTTTCTTT.

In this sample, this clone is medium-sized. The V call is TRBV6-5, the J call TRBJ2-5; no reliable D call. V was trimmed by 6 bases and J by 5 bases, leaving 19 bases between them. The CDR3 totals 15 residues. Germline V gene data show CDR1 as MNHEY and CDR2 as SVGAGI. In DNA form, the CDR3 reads TGTGCCAGCAGGCCTCTGACTGGGAACGGGGAGACCCAGTACTTC. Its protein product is CASRPLTGNGETQYF.

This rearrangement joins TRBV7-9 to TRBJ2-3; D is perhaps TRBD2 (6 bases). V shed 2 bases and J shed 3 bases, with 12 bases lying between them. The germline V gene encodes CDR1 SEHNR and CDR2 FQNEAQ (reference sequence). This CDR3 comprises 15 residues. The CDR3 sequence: CASSLRTGGTDTQYF. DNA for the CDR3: TGTGCCAGCAGCTTAAGAACCGGGGGAACAGATACGCAGTATTTT.

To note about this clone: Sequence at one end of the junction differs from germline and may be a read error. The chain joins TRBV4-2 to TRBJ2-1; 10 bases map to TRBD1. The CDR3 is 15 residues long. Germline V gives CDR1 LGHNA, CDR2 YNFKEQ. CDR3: CASSQEGSGTGERFF. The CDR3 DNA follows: TGTGCCAGCAGCCAAGAGGGGTCCGGGACAGGGGAGCGGTTCTTC.

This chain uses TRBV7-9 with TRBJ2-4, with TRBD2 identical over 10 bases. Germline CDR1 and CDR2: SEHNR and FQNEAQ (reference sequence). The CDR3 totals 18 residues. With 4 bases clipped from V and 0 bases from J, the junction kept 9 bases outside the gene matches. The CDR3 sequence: CASSSMGGLAVAKNIQYF. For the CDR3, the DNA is TGTGCCAGCAGCTCAATGGGAGGACTAGCGGTAGCCAAAAACATTCAGTACTTC.

The CDR3 here is CASSLVYGGQETQYF. DNA of the CDR3: TGTGCCAGCAGCTTAGTATACGGAGGGCAAGAGACCCAGTACTTC. V and J are TRBV7-6 and TRBJ2-5, with a tentative D call TRBD2 (6 bases). The germline gives CDR1 SGHVS, CDR2 FNYEAQ. CDR3 size: 15 residues. Trimming left V 1 base short and J 2 bases short, with 11 bases between.

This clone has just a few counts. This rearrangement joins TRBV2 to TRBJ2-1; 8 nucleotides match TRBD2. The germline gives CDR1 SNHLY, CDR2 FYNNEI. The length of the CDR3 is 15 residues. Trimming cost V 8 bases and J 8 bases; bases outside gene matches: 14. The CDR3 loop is CASRSVESGRYEQFF. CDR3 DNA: TGTGCCAGCCGTTCCGTTGAAAGCGGGAGATATGAGCAGTTCTTC.

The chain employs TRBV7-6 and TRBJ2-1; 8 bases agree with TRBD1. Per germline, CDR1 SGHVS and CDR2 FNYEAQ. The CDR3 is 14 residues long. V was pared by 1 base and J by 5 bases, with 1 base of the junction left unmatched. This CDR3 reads CASSLGTGNNEQFF. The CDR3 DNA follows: TGTGCCAGCAGCTTAGGGACAGGGAACAATGAGCAGTTCTTC.

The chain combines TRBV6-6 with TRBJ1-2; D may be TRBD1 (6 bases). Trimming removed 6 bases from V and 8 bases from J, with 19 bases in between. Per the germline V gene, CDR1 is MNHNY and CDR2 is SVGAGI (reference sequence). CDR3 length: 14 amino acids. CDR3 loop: CASSTQGGKGGYTF. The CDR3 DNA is TGTGCCAGCAGCACACAGGGTGGTAAGGGAGGCTACACCTTC.

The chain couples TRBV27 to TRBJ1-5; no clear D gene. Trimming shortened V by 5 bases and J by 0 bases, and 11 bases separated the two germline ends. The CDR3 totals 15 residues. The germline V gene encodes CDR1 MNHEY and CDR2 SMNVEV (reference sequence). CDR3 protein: CASSITPNSNQPQHF. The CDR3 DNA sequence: TGTGCCAGCAGTATAACCCCTAATAGCAATCAGCCCCAGCATTTT.

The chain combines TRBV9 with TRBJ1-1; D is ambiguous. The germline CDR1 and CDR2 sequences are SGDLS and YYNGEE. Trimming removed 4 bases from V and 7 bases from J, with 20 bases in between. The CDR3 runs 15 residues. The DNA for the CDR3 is TGTGCCAGCAGCCCTCAGACTGGAGTAACGGTTGAAGCTTTCTTT. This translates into CASSPQTGVTVEAFF.

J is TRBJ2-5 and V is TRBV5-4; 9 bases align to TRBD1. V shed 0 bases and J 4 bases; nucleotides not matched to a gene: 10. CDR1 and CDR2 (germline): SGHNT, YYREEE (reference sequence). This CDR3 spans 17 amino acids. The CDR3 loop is CASSLDLGTGRLETQYF. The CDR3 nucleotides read TGTGCCAGCAGCTTGGACCTGGGGACAGGGAGGTTAGAGACCCAGTACTTC.

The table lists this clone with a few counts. The CDR3 region has the DNA TGTGCCAGTAGTATCGGGGAGAACACCGGGGAGCTGTTTTTT. This gives the protein CASSIGENTGELFF. V usage is TRBV19 and J usage is TRBJ2-2, with D perhaps TRBD2 (5 bases). The CDR3 is made up of 14 amino acids. Germline assignment: CDR1 LNHDA and CDR2 SQIVND (reference sequence). The germline V and J ends were trimmed by 3 bases and 1 base, with 6 bases remaining between them. Full variable domain (rest looked up from reference TRBV19 and TRBJ2-2): DGGITQSPKYLFRKEGQNVTLSCEQNLNHDAMYWYRQDPGQGLRLIYYSQIVNDFQKGDIAEGYSVSREKKESFPLTVTSAQKNPTAFYLCASSIGENTGELFFGEGSRLTVL.